This TCR beta chain was documented in a study of siplizumab effects on memory and regulatory T cells. Study results and caveats: Siplizumab significantly lowered the alloreactive sequences that could be traced to unstimulated CD4+ memory cells. Roughly 75-95% of proliferating CD4+ or CD8+ clones lacked a naive or memory phenotype that could be assigned. The alloresponse seemed to draw substantially on naive T cells, which appeared more diverse than memory cells.

About this clone itself: Its target is unknown.

This CDR3 is built from 13 residues. Germline assignment: CDR1 PRHDT and CDR2 FYEKMQ (reference sequence). The V and J ends lost 5 bases and 5 bases respectively, with 13 bases between them. Each sample had around 99,000 TCR templates assayed. Sequencing was performed with immunoSEQ multiplex PCR; in TCRdb, only in-frame clones are kept and a portion is missing. Found here are 85,000 or so clones, 85% to 95% of them singletons; the top ten hold less than 20%. The genes are TRBV13 and TRBJ2-7; TRBD2 might be the D (5 bases). This receptor was obtained from a human donor in good health. The material sequenced was CD8+ T cells sorted from blood. This CDR3 reads CASSARGIDEQYF. The CDR3 nucleotides are TGTGCCAGCAGCGCCCGGGGTATCGACGAGCAGTACTTC.